Following are 5 T cell receptor beta chains from one sample sequenced in a study of cytomegalovirus exposure and HLA in healthy donors. The PCR made use of 60 Vbeta and 13 Jbeta primers. Here immunoSEQ multiplex PCR was the method, and the copy in TCRdb shows in-frame clones only, minus some. The sample records roughly 200,000 clones, around 83% being singletons. Material for sequencing was PBMCs. The source of these receptors is a middle-aged woman in good health and CMV-seronegative.

This clone was observed a few times. This rearrangement joins TRBV19 to TRBJ1-1, with no clear D. The CDR3 sequence is 13 residues long. Per germline, CDR1 LNHDA and CDR2 SQIVND (reference sequence). The V end was cut by 5 bases, the J end by 3 bases, with 10 bases between. The CDR3 is CASSSGYDTEAFF. The CDR3 coding sequence is TGTGCCAGTAGTTCGGGATACGACACTGAAGCTTTCTTT.

In this sample, this clone turned up a few times. The chain carries TRBV5-1 and TRBJ2-1; D is uncertain. CDR1 and CDR2 (germline): SGHRS, YFSETQ. Deletions cut 7 bases from V and 5 bases from J, with 7 bases between. This CDR3 comprises 11 residues. The CDR3 spells CASGSNNEQFF. CDR3 nucleotide sequence: TGCGCCAGCGGCTCAAACAATGAGCAGTTCTTC.

The chain uses TRBV13 and TRBJ1-2; D unresolved. Trimming removed 4 bases from V and 5 bases from J, with 14 bases in between. Germline V gives CDR1 PRHDT, CDR2 FYEKMQ (reference sequence). The CDR3 totals 14 residues. CDR3: CASSSRPGEYGYTF. In DNA, the CDR3 is TGTGCCAGCAGCTCCCGACCGGGAGAATATGGCTACACCTTC.

The rearrangement joins TRBV28 to TRBJ1-1; D is undetermined. V lost 7 bases to trimming and J lost 9 bases, with 15 bases between them. The CDR3 extends over 12 amino acids. Germline V gene sequence: CDR1 MDHEN, CDR2 SYDVKM. The CDR3 DNA follows: TGTGCCAGCAAGGTAGGAGGGAGGCAAGCTTTCTTT. Its translation is CASKVGGRQAFF.

Written as DNA, the CDR3 is TGCGCCAGCAGCCAATCAACAGGGGTGGAGACCCAGTACTTC. Protein: CASSQSTGVETQYF. The chain recombines TRBV4-1 with TRBJ2-5; 7 bases fit TRBD1. The V and J ends lost 2 bases and 5 bases, in that order; junction bases with no gene match: 5. The CDR3 totals 14 residues. The germline V gene encodes CDR1 MGHRA and CDR2 YSYEKL.